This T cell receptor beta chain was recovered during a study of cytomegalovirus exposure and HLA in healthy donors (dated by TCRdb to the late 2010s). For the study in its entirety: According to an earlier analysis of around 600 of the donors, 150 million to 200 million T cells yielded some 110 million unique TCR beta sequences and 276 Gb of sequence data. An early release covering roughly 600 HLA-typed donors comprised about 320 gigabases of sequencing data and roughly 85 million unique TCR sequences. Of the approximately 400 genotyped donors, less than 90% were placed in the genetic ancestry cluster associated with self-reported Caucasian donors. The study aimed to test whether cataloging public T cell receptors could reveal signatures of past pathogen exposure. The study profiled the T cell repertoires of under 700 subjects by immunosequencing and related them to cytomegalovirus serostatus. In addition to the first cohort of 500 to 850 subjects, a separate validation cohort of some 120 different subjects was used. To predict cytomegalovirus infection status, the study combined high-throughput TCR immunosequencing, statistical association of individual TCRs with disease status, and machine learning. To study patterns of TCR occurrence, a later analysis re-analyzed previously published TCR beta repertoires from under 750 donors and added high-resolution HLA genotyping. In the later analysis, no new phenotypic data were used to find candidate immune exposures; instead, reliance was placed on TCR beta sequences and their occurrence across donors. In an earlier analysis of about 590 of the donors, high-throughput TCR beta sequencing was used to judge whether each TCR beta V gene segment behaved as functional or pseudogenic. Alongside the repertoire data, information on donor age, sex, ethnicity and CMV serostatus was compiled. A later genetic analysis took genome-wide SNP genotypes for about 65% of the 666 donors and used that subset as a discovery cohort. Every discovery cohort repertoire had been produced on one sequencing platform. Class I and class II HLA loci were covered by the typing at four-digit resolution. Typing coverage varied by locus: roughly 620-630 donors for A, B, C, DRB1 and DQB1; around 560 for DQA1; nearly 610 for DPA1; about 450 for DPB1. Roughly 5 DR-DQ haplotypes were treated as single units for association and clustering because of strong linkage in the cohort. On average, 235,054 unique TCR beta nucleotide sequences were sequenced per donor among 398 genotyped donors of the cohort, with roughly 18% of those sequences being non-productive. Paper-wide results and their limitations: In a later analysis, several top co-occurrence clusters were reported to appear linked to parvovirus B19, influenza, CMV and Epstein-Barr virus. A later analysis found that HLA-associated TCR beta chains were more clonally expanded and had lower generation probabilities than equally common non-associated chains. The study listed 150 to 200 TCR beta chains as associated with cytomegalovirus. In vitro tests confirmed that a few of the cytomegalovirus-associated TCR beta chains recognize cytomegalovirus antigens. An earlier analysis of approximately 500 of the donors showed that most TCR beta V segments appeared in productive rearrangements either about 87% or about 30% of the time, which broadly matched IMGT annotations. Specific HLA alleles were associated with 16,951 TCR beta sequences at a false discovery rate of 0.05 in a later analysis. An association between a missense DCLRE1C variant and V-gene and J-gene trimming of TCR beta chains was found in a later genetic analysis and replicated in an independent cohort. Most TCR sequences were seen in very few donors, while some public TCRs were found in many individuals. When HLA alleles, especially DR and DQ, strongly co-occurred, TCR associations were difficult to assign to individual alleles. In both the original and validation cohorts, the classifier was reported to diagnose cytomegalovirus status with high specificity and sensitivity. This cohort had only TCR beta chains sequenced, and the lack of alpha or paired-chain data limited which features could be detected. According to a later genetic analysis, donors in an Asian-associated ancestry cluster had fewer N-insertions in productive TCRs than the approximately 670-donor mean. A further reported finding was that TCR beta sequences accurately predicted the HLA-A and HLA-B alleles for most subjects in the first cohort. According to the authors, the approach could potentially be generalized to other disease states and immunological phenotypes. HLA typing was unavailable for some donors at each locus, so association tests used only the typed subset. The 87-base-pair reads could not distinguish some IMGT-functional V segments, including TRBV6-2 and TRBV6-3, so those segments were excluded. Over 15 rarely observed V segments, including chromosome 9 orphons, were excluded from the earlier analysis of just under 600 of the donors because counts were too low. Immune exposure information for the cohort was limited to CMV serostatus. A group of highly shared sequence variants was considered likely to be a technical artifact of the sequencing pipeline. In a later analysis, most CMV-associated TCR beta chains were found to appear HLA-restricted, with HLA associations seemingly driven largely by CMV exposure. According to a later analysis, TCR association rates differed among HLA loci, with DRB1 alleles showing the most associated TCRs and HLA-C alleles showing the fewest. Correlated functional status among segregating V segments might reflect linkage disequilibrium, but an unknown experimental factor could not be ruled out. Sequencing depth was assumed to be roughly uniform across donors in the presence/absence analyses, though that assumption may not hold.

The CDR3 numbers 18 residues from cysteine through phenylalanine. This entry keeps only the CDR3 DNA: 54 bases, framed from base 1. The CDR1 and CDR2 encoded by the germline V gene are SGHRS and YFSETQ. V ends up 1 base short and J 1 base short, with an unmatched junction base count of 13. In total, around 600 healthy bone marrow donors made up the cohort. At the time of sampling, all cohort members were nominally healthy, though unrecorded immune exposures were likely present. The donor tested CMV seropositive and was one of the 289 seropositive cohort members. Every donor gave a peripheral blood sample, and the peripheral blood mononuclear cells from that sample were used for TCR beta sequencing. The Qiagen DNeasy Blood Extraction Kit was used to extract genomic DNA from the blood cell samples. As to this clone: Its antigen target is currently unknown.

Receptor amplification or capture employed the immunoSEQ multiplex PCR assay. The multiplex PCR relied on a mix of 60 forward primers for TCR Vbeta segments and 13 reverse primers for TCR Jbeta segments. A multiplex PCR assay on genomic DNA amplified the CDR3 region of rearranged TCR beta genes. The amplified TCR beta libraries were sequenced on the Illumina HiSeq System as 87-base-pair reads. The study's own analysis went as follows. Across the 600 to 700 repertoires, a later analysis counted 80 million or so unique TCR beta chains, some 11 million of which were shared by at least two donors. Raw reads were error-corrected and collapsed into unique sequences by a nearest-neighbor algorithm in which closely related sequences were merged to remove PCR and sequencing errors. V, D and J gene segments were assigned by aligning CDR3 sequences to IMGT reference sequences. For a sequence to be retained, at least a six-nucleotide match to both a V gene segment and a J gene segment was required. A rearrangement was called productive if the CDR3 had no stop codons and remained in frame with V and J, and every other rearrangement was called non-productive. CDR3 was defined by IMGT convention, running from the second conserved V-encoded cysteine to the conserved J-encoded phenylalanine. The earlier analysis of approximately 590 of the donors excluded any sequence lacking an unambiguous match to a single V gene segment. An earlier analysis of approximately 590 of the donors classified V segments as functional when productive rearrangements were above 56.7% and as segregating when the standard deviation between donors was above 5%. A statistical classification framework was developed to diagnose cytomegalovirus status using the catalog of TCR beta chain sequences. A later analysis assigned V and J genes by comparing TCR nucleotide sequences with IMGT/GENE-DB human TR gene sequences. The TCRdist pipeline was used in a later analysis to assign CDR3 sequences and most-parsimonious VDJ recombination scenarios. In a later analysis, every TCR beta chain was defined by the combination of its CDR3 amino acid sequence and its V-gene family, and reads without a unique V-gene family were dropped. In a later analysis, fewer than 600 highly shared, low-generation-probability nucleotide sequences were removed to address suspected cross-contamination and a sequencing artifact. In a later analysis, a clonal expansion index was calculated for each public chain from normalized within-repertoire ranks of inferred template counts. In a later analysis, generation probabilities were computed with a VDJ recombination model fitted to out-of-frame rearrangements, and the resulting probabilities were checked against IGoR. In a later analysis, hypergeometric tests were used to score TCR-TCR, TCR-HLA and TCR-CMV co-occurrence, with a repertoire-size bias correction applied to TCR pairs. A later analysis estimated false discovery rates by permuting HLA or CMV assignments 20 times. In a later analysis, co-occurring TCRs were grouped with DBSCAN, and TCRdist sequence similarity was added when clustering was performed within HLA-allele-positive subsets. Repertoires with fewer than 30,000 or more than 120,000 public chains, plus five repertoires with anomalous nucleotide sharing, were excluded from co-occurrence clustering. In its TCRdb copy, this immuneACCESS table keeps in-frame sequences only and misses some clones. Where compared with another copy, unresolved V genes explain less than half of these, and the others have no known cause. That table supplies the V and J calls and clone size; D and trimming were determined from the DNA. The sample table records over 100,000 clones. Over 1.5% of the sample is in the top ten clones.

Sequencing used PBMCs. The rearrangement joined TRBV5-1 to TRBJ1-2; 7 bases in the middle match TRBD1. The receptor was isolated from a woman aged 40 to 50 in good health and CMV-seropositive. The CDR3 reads CASSLTRDSLTLNYGYTF. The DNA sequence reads TGCGCCAGCAGCTTGACCCGGGACAGCCTAACACTTAACTATGGCTACACCTTC.